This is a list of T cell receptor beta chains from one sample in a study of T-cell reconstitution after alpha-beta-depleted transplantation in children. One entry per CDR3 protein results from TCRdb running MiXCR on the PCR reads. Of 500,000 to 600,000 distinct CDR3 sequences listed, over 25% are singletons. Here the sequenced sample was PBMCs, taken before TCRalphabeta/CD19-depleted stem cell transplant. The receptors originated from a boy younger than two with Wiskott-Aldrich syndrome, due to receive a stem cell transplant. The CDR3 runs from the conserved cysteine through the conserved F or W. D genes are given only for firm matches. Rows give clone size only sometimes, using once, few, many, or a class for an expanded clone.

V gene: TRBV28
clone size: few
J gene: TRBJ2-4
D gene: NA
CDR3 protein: CASSFGRGLAKNIQYF
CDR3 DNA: TGTGCCAGCAGTTTCGGTAGGGGCCTAGCCAAAAACATTCAGTACTTC

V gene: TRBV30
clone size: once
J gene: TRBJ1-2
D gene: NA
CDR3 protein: CAWRKLGTSGNNGYTF
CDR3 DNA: TGTGCCTGGAGGAAGCTCGGGACATCCGGGAATAATGGCTACACCTTC

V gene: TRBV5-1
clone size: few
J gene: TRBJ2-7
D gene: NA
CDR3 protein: CASSLASVGYYEQYF
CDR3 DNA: TGCGCCAGCAGCTTGGCTAGCGTCGGTTACTACGAGCAGTACTTC

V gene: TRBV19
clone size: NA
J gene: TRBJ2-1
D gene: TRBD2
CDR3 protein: CASSIVNGRAQQFF
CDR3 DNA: TGTGCCAGTAGTATAGTAAACGGGAGGGCGCAGCAGTTCTTC

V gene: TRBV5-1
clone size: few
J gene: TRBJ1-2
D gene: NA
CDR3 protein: CASSLVSADYGYTF
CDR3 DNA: TGCGCCAGCAGCTTGGTATCGGCAGACTATGGCTACACCTTT

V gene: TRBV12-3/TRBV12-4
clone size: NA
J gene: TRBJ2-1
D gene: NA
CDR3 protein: CASRWVNEQFF
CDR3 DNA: TGTGCCAGCAGGTGGGTGAATGAGCAGTTCTTC

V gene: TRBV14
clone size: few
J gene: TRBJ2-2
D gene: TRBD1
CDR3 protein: CASSHLRQGILTGELFF
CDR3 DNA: TGTGCCAGCAGCCACCTTCGACAGGGGATATTGACCGGGGAGCTGTTTTTT

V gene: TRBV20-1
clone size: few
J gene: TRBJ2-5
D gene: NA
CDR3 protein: CSATTLRGETQYF
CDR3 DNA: TGCAGTGCTACAACTCTCAGGGGAGAGACCCAGTACTTC

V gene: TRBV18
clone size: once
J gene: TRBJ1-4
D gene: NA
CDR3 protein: CASSPGEEKLFF
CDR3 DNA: TGTGCCAGCTCACCAGGGGAAGAAAAACTGTTTTTT

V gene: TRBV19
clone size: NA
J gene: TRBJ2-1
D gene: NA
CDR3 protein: CASSIAGSADNEQFF
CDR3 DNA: TGTGCCAGTAGTATAGCCGGGAGTGCGGACAATGAGCAGTTCTTC

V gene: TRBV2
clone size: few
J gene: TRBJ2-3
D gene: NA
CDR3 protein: CASRPSVFTDTQYF
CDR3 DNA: TGTGCCAGCAGGCCTAGCGTGTTCACAGATACGCAGTATTTT

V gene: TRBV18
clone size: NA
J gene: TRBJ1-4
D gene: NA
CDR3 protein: CASSPAPGRNEKLFF
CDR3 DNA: TGTGCCAGCTCACCAGCCCCCGGGCGAAATGAAAAACTGTTTTTT

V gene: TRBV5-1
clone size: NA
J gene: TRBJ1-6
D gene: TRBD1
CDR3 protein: CASSFGQVDSPLHF
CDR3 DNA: TGCGCCAGCAGCTTCGGACAGGTAGATTCACCCCTCCACTTT